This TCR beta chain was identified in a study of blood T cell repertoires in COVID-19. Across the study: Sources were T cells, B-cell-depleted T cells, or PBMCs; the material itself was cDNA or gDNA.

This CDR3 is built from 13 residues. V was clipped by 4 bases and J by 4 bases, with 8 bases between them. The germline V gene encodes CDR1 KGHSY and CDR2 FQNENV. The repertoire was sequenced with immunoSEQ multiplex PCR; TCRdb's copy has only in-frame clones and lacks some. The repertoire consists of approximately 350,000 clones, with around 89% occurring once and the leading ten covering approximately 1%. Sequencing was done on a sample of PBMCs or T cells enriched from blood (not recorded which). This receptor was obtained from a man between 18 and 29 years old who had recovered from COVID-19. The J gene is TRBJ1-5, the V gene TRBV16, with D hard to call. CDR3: CASSPRGNQPQHF. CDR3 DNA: TGTGCCAGCAGCCCACGAGGGAATCAGCCCCAGCATTTT.